These T cell receptor beta chains were read from a single sample in a study of T cell changes during pregnancy in multiple sclerosis. Clones were sequenced by immunoSEQ multiplex PCR, and TCRdb holds only the in-frame ones, with some missing. The table lists around 50,000 clones, around 90% of them singletons. Sequencing was performed on CD4+ T cells from peripheral blood mononuclear cells, taken after pregnancy. The source is a female donor in good health, enrolled as a control in a pregnancy study. Both conserved end residues are part of each CDR3. Fields, in order: D gene, clone size, J gene, V gene, CDR3 protein, CDR3 DNA. A D gene is named only where the DNA matches it firmly. Rows give clone size only sometimes, using once, few, many, or a class for an expanded clone.

NA	NA	TRBJ1-1	TRBV6-1	CASSEKLSGSEAFF	TGTGCCAGCAGTGAAAAGCTATCAGGGTCTGAAGCTTTCTTT
TRBD1	NA	TRBJ1-4	TRBV7-2	CASSQTGNEREKLFF	TGTGCCAGCAGCCAGACAGGGAACGAGAGAGAAAAACTGTTTTTT
NA	NA	TRBJ2-5	TRBV7-8	CASSFSGTPSVPQYF	TGTGCCAGCAGCTTTTCCGGGACTCCTAGCGTCCCCCAGTACTTC
TRBD1	NA	TRBJ1-1	TRBV4-2	CASSQGGDRGRGTEAFF	TGTGCCAGCAGCCAAGGGGGAGACAGGGGGCGGGGCACTGAAGCTTTCTTT
TRBD2	NA	TRBJ2-3	TRBV6-6	CASSYSTLAGETQYF	TGTGCCAGCAGTTACTCGACACTAGCGGGAGAGACGCAGTATTTT
TRBD1	few	TRBJ1-6	TRBV5-4	CASSRTGEGSPLHF	TGTGCCAGCAGCCGGACAGGGGAAGGATCACCCCTCCACTTT
NA	NA	TRBJ2-7	TRBV28	CASCPGQNRYEQYF	TGTGCCAGCTGCCCCGGACAAAATCGCTACGAGCAGTACTTC
TRBD2	NA	TRBJ2-5	TRBV4-1	CASSPYLGGGQETQYF	TGCGCCAGCAGCCCCTACCTTGGCGGGGGGCAAGAGACCCAGTACTTC
TRBD1	NA	TRBJ1-6	TRBV28	CASSPVDRENSPLHF	TGTGCCAGCAGTCCAGTCGACAGGGAGAATTCACCCCTCCACTTT
TRBD2	NA	TRBJ2-7	TRBV6-1	CASSVIRGGSYEQYF	TGTGCCAGCAGTGTGATTCGGGGGGGCTCCTACGAGCAGTACTTC
TRBD1	NA	TRBJ1-1	TRBV19	CASSKIQGLNTEAFF	TGTGCCAGTAGTAAAATACAGGGGCTGAACACTGAAGCTTTCTTT
NA	NA	TRBJ2-5	TRBV6-1	CASRTPSGETQYF	TGTGCCAGCAGGACCCCCTCGGGAGAGACCCAGTACTTC
NA	once	TRBJ1-5	TRBV19	CASSFDRNSNQPQHF	TGTGCCAGTAGTTTCGACAGGAATAGCAATCAGCCCCAGCATTTT
TRBD1	NA	TRBJ1-1	TRBV6-1	CASRGTGRHTEAFF	TGTGCCAGCAGAGGGACAGGGCGCCACACTGAAGCTTTCTTT
TRBD2	once	TRBJ2-7	TRBV29-1	CSVGTSGGASGEQYF	TGCAGCGTGGGGACTAGCGGGGGGGCTTCGGGCGAGCAGTACTTC
TRBD2	NA	TRBJ2-5	TRBV9	CASSAGLAGGQETQYF	TGTGCCAGCAGCGCTGGACTAGCGGGGGGCCAAGAGACCCAGTACTTC
NA	NA	TRBJ2-7	TRBV7-8	CASSRGNMKVSYEQYF	TGTGCCAGCAGCCGGGGGAATATGAAGGTGTCCTACGAGCAGTACTTC
NA	NA	TRBJ1-2	TRBV30	CASSLLGTYGYTF	TGTGCCTCCAGCCTCCTAGGAACTTATGGCTACACCTTC
NA	NA	TRBJ1-3	TRBV6-5	CASTKTVSSGNTIYF	TGTGCCAGCACCAAGACTGTAAGCTCTGGAAACACCATATATTTT
TRBD1	NA	TRBJ2-7	TRBV6-5	CASSRDRVYEQYF	TGTGCCAGCAGTCGGGACAGGGTCTACGAGCAGTACTTC
NA	NA	TRBJ1-4	TRBV6-5	CASSPQGGTNEKLFF	TGTGCCAGCAGTCCCCAGGGTGGCACTAATGAAAAACTGTTTTTT
NA	NA	TRBJ2-6	TRBV19	CASSIIVSGANVLTF	TGTGCCAGTAGTATAATAGTCTCTGGGGCCAACGTCCTGACTTTC
NA	NA	TRBJ1-3	TRBV30	CAWSSGLGNTIYF	TGTGCCTGGAGTTCTGGCCTCGGAAACACCATATATTTT
TRBD2	NA	TRBJ2-5	TRBV5-1	CASSLATSGSSGETQYF	TGCGCCAGCAGCTTGGCCACTAGCGGGAGTTCAGGAGAGACCCAGTACTTC
TRBD2	NA	TRBJ2-4	TRBV5-5	CASSSLAGGKNIQYF	TGTGCCAGCAGTTCCCTAGCGGGAGGGAAGAACATTCAGTACTTC
TRBD1	NA	TRBJ2-5	TRBV5-1	CASRKTGGGETQYF	TGCGCCAGCAGGAAGACAGGGGGCGGTGAGACCCAGTACTTC
NA	once	TRBJ2-7	TRBV28	CASTQGPYEQYF	TGTGCCAGCACCCAGGGCCCCTACGAGCAGTACTTC
NA	NA	TRBJ2-1	TRBV12-5	CASGLVHKWQFF	TGTGCTAGTGGTTTGGTACATAAATGGCAGTTCTTC
NA	NA	TRBJ2-2	TRBV5-4	CASIPTTANTGELFF	TGTGCCAGCATCCCAACTACCGCGAACACCGGGGAGCTGTTTTTT
NA	NA	TRBJ2-6	TRBV15	CATSRDPQGNSGANVLTF	TGTGCCACCAGCAGAGACCCCCAGGGTAACTCTGGGGCCAACGTCCTGACTTTC
TRBD2	NA	TRBJ2-5	TRBV7-2	CASSSKLPLIAGGQETQYF	TGTGCCAGCAGCTCCAAGCTACCACTTATAGCGGGAGGCCAGGAGACCCAGTACTTC
NA	NA	TRBJ1-4	TRBV6-5	CASSYEAVGKLFF	TGTGCCAGCAGTTACGAAGCGGTAGGGAAACTGTTTTTT
TRBD2	NA	TRBJ2-7	TRBV7-9	CASSLGSGRSYEQYF	TGTGCCAGCAGCTTAGGTAGCGGGAGATCTTACGAGCAGTACTTC
TRBD2	NA	TRBJ2-1	TRBV9	CASSPTSGSWDEQFF	TGTGCCAGCAGCCCCACTAGCGGGAGTTGGGATGAGCAGTTCTTC
TRBD2	once	TRBJ2-3	TRBV5-1	CASSLGLAGVSTDTQYF	TGCGCCAGCAGCTTGGGACTAGCGGGGGTTAGCACAGATACGCAGTATTTT
TRBD1	NA	TRBJ2-1	TRBV27	CASSSGQGRGNEQFF	TGTGCCAGCAGTTCCGGACAGGGCAGAGGGAATGAGCAGTTCTTC
NA	few	TRBJ2-5	TRBV7-9	CASSPGRQGGDF	TGTGCCAGCAGCCCAGGCCGCCAGGGTGGGGACTTC
TRBD2	once	TRBJ2-1	TRBV7-8	CASSLARLAGWHEQFF	TGTGCCAGCAGCTTAGCCCGCCTAGCGGGATGGCATGAGCAGTTCTTC
NA	NA	TRBJ1-5	TRBV2	CASKAGLSNQPQHF	TGTGCCAGCAAGGCGGGTCTTAGCAATCAGCCCCAGCATTTT
TRBD2	NA	TRBJ2-1	TRBV13	CASSLGTSYVQFF	TGTGCCAGCAGCCTGGGGACTAGCTACGTGCAGTTCTTC
TRBD1	NA	TRBJ1-4	TRBV7-9	CASSFGTGSREKLFF	TGTGCCAGCAGCTTCGGGACAGGTTCGCGTGAAAAACTGTTTTTT
NA	NA	TRBJ1-1	TRBV7-9	CASSLATGLNTEAFF	TGTGCCAGCAGCTTAGCGACAGGATTGAACACTGAAGCTTTCTTT
NA	NA	TRBJ2-3	TRBV12-5	CASGLNSGTDTQYF	TGTGCTAGTGGTTTGAACTCGGGAACAGATACGCAGTATTTT
TRBD1	NA	TRBJ1-6	TRBV5-6	CASRGQGQNSPLHF	TGTGCCAGCAGGGGACAGGGCCAAAATTCACCCCTCCACTTT
NA	NA	TRBJ2-3	TRBV19	CASSPSTDTQYF	TGTGCCAGTAGTCCATCCACAGATACGCAGTATTTT
NA	NA	TRBJ1-4	TRBV21-1	CASSKEAGIVTNEKLFF	TGTGCCAGCAGCAAAGAGGCAGGGATTGTCACTAATGAAAAACTGTTTTTT
NA	NA	TRBJ1-1	TRBV19	CASSQAMNTEAFF	TGTGCCAGTAGTCAAGCGATGAACACTGAAGCTTTCTTT
TRBD2	NA	TRBJ2-7	TRBV28	CASSLSSSGSSYEQYF	TGTGCCAGCAGTTTATCTAGTAGCGGGAGTTCTTACGAGCAGTACTTC
TRBD2	NA	TRBJ2-7	TRBV10-3	CAISVTSGEPYEQYF	TGTGCCATCAGTGTGACTAGCGGGGAACCCTACGAGCAGTACTTC
TRBD2	NA	TRBJ2-3	TRBV5-4	CASSLKTSGSDTQYF	TGTGCCAGCAGCTTGAAGACTAGCGGGAGTGATACGCAGTATTTT
NA	once	TRBJ1-3	TRBV6-5	CASAQGGSGNTIYF	TGTGCCAGCGCCCAAGGGGGTTCTGGAAACACCATATATTTT
TRBD2	NA	TRBJ2-1	TRBV4-1	CASSRDSSGRSYNEQFF	TGCGCCAGCAGCCGCGACTCTAGCGGGAGGTCATACAATGAGCAGTTCTTC
TRBD2	NA	TRBJ2-3	TRBV10-3	CAISESAGVAGGRDTQYF	TGTGCCATCAGTGAGTCTGCCGGGGTAGCGGGGGGTAGAGATACGCAGTATTTT
TRBD2	once	TRBJ2-1	TRBV6-4	CASGELAGGPVNEQFF	TGTGCCAGCGGAGAACTAGCGGGAGGGCCTGTCAATGAGCAGTTCTTC
TRBD1	NA	TRBJ1-3	TRBV7-9	CASTFSTGGIGNTIYF	TGTGCCAGCACCTTCTCGACAGGGGGAATTGGAAACACCATATATTTT
TRBD1	NA	TRBJ1-2	TRBV7-9	CASSPGQGPFYGYTF	TGTGCCAGCAGCCCCGGACAGGGGCCTTTCTATGGCTACACCTTC
NA	NA	TRBJ1-6	TRBV5-4	CASSLVTGVDSPLHF	TGTGCCAGCAGCTTGGTGACGGGGGTTGATTCACCCCTCCACTTT